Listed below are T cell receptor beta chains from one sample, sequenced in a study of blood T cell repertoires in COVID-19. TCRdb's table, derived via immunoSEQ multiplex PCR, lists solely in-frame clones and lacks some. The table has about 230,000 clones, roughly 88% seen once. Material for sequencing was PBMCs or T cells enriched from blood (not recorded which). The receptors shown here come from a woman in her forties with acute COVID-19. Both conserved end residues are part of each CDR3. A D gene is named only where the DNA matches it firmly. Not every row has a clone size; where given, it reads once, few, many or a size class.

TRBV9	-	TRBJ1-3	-	TGTGCCAGCAGCGTAGTGGGGGCTGCTGGAAACACCATATATTTT	CASSVVGAAGNTIYF
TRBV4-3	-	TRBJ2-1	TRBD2	TGCGCCAGCAGCCCCGGACTAGCGGAGAACAATGAGCAGTTCTTC	CASSPGLAENNEQFF
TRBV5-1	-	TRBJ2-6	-	TGCGCCAGCAGCTTTGAGCTCCGGGGCTCTGGGGCCAACGTCCTGACTTTC	CASSFELRGSGANVLTF
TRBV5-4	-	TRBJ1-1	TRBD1	TGTGCCACTACCTCTCCCAGACAGGGGACAATGAACACTGAAGCTTTCTTT	CATTSPRQGTMNTEAFF
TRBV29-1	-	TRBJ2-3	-	TGCAGCGTCATCCCGGTAACTAGCACAGATACGCAGTATTTT	CSVIPVTSTDTQYF
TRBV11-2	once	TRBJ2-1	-	TGTGCCAGCAGCTTTACAGACGGGAGAGAGAATGAGCAGTTCTTC	CASSFTDGRENEQFF
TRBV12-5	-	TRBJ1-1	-	TGTGCTAGTGGTTCCCCGGGACAGAACACTGAAGCTTTCTTT	CASGSPGQNTEAFF
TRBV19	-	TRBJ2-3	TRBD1	TGTGCCAGTAGAACAGGGGGCGCTTCGGGTACGCAGTATTTT	CASRTGGASGTQYF
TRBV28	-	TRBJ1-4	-	TGTGCCAGTCTCAGGGTGACTAATGAAAAACTGTTTTTT	CASLRVTNEKLFF
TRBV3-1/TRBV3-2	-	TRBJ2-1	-	TGTGCCAGCAGCCCTAAGAGAGGACTAACCTCCAATGAGCAGTTCTTC	CASSPKRGLTSNEQFF
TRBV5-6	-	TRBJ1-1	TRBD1	TGTGCCAGCAGCTTGGAGACAGGGCAAAACACTGAAGCTTTCTTT	CASSLETGQNTEAFF
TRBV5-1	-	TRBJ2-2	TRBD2	TGCGCCAGCAGCTTGGGGACTAGCGGCGGTAACACCGGGGAGCTGTTTTTT	CASSLGTSGGNTGELFF
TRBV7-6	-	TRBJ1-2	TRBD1	TGTGCCAGCAGCCCGGATGGACAGGGTGTTAGGGGCTACACCTTC	CASSPDGQGVRGYTF
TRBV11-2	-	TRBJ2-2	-	TGTGCCAGCAGCTTGCTAGGGGCCACGAACACCGGGGAGCTGTTTTTT	CASSLLGATNTGELFF
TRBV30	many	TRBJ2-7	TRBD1	TGTGCCTGGAGTGTCGGACAGGGCTACGAGCAGTACTTC	CAWSVGQGYEQYF
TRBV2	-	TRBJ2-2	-	TGTGCCAGCAGTTTGGTCGACTCGAACACCGGGGAGCTGTTTTTT	CASSLVDSNTGELFF
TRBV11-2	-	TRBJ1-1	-	TGTGCCAGCAGCTTCGAGGGCGGAGAAATGAACACTGAAGCTTTCTTT	CASSFEGGEMNTEAFF
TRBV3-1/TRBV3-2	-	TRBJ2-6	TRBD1	TGTGCCAGCAGCCCTTTGGTGACAGGGGCCATCTCTGGGGCCAACGTCCTGACTTTC	CASSPLVTGAISGANVLTF
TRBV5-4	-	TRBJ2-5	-	TGTGCCAGCAGCCCCCGGAGGGGCGAGACCCAGTACTTC	CASSPRRGETQYF
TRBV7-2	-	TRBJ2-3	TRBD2	TGTGCCAGCAGCTCCTTAGCGGGGGGCCGCACAGATACGCAGTATTTT	CASSSLAGGRTDTQYF
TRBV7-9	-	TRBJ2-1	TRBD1	TGTGCCAGCAGCAAATCCGGGACAGGGTCCTACAATGAGCAGTTCTTC	CASSKSGTGSYNEQFF
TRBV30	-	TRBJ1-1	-	TGTGCCTGGAGTGCACAGGCAAATGCTTTCTTT	CAWSAQANAFF
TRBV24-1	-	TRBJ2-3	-	TGTGCCACCAGTGATCCCCGTCTGATAGCGGCTACGCAGTATTTT	CATSDPRLIAATQYF
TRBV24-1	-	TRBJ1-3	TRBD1	TGTGCTGCCGCGACTAACGACAGGGTAATCTCTGGAAACACCATATATTTT	CAAATNDRVISGNTIYF
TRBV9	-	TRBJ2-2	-	TGTGCCAGCAGCTTACTCGCCGGGGAGCTGTTTTTT	CASSLLAGELFF
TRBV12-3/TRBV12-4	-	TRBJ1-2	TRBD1	TGTGCCAGCAGTACAGGGGGTTCATCGGGCTACACCTTC	CASSTGGSSGYTF
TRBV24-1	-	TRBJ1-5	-	TGTGCCACCTCGGACGGAGGACAGCCCCAGCATTTT	CATSDGGQPQHF
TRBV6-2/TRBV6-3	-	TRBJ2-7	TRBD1	TGTGCCAGCAGCCCCGGACAGGGCTCCTACGAGCAGTACTTC	CASSPGQGSYEQYF
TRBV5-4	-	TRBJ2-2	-	TGTGCCAGCAGCTCCCAGGTCAACACCGGGGAGCTGTTTTTT	CASSSQVNTGELFF
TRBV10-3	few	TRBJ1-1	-	TGTGCCATCAGTGAACGGGGGGGATACGACACTGAAGCTTTCTTT	CAISERGGYDTEAFF
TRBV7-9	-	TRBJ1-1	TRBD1	TGTGCCAGCAGCTCGGACAGGGAGGGCACTGAAGCTTTCTTT	CASSSDREGTEAFF
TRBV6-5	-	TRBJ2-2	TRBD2	TGTGCCAGCAGTACCGGGACTAGCGGCACCGGGGAGCTGTTTTTT	CASSTGTSGTGELFF
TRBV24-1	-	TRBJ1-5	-	TGTGCCACCAGCGACAGAACAATCAATCAGCCCCAGCATTTT	CATSDRTINQPQHF
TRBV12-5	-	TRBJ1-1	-	TGTGCTAGTGGTTCAGGAGGGTTTAAAGCTTTCTTT	CASGSGGFKAFF
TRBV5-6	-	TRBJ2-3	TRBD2	TGTGCCAGCAGCTTACTAGGGACTAGCGGGGGGGCAGTTGGAGATACGCAGTATTTT	CASSLLGTSGGAVGDTQYF
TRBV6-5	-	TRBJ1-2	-	TGTGCCAGCAGTCCCTGGGCTGACTATGGCTACACCTTC	CASSPWADYGYTF
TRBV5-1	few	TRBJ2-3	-	TGCGCCAGCAGCTTGGGCAGGCCTTCTAGCACAGATACGCAGTATTTT	CASSLGRPSSTDTQYF
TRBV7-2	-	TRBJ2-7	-	TGTGCCAGCAGCCCAACGCGGACAGCCTACGAGCAGTACTTC	CASSPTRTAYEQYF
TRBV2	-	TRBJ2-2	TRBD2	TGTGCCAGCAGTGACCCCCCCCTAGCGGGAGGAAGCACCGGGGAGCTGTTTTTT	CASSDPPLAGGSTGELFF
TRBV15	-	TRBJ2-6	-	TGTGCCAACGCGGCTAGGTCTGGGGCCAACGTCCTGACTTTC	CANAARSGANVLTF
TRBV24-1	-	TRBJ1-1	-	TGTGCCACCAGGCGGGACGGAGCTTTGAACACTGAAGCTTTCTTT	CATRRDGALNTEAFF
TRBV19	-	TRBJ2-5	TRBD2	TGTGCCAGTAGTATACTAGCGGGAGGCGAAGAGACCCAGTACTTC	CASSILAGGEETQYF
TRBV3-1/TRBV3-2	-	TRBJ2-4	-	TGTGCCAGCAGCCAATCAAAGGGGAGGAACATTCAGTACTTC	CASSQSKGRNIQYF
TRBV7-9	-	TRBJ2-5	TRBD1	TGTGCCAGCAGCTTGACAACCGGGACAGAAGAGACCCAGTACTTC	CASSLTTGTEETQYF
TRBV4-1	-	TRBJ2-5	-	TGCGCCAGCAGCTACAGGGTGGGGGCCCAAGAGACCCAGTACTTC	CASSYRVGAQETQYF
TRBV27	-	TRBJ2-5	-	TGTGCCAGCAGTGTGGGGCACCAAGAGACCCAGTACTTC	CASSVGHQETQYF
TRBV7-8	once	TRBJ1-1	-	TGTGCCAGCAGCTTAATGCGGGGGGCGGGAACTGAAGCTTTCTTT	CASSLMRGAGTEAFF
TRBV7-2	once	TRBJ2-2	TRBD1	TGTGCCAGCAGCTCAGGGACAGGGGGCATCACCGGGGAGCTGTTTTTT	CASSSGTGGITGELFF
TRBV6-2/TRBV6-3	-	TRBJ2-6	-	TGTGCCAGCAGTAGGGGAATCTCTGGGGCCAACGTCCTGACTTTC	CASSRGISGANVLTF
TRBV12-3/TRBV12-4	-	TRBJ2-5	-	TGTGCCAGCAGTTTGCGGGGTAGTCAGACCCAGTACTTC	CASSLRGSQTQYF
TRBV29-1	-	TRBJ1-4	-	TGCAGCGTTGAAGGTCAGGGGAATGAAAAACTGTTTTTT	CSVEGQGNEKLFF
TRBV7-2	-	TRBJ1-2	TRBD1	TGTGCCAGCAGTCGGGACAGCGCACCGGGAGGCTACACCTTC	CASSRDSAPGGYTF
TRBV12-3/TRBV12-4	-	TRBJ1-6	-	TGTGCCAGCAGTGGACAGACTAACTCACCCCTCCACTTT	CASSGQTNSPLHF
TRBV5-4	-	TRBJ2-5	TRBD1	TGTGCCAGCAGCTGGGGACAGGCGAGCAGAGAGACCCAGTACTTC	CASSWGQASRETQYF
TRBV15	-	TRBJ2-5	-	TGTGCCACCAGCACTGAAGAGACCCAGTACTTC	CATSTEETQYF
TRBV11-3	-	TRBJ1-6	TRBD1	TGTGCCAGCAGCTTAGAGGGACAGGGATATTCACCCCTCCACTTT	CASSLEGQGYSPLHF
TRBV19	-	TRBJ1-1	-	TGTGCCAGTCAGGGTTTCAACCGGGAAGCTTTCTTT	CASQGFNREAFF
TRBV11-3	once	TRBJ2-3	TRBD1	TGTGCCAGCAGCTTAGTAACAGGGGAAAGGCAGTATTTT	CASSLVTGERQYF
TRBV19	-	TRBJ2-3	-	TGTGCCAGTAGTATAGGACTAGTGAGCACAGATACGCAGTATTTT	CASSIGLVSTDTQYF
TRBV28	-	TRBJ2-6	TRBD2	TGTGCCAGCAGCCTCCTAACGGGGGGCTCTGGGGCCAACGTCCTGACTTTC	CASSLLTGGSGANVLTF